What follows describes a single TCR beta chain. This clonotype was found many times. There is no known antigen for this receptor. Base qualities were left out, and no much larger clone turns up one base away. These data belong to a study of human T cells and chemical hapten exposure (dated by TCRdb to about 2021). The study in broad terms: For sensitization, 2% DPC in acetone was applied to a 2 cm by 2 cm area of upper inner arm skin. Throughout the study period of about 22 weeks, patients also received therapeutic DPC doses to the scalp every week. Patch tests used Finn chambers with 0.01% DPC on the upper back, scored after 6 days by International Contact Dermatitis Research Group standards. The patient cohort, mostly female, included alopecia areata with under or over 50% scalp involvement, alopecia totalis and alopecia universalis. Libraries were pooled for sequencing, and variation in per-sample TCR yields was attributed mainly to small differences in library volumes within the pool. The study tracked peripheral blood TCR repertoire changes in vivo during primary and secondary sensitization to the hapten diphenylcyclopropenone (DPC) in alopecia patients. Blood samples were taken from patients before sensitization (week 0) and at 2, 6 and about 24 weeks after DPC sensitization. For TCR sequencing, blood came from 25 to 30 alopecia patients at anywhere from one to four time points (pre-sensitization, 2, 6 and 24 weeks).

Per the publication, the time point label means: patch test 2, 6 weeks after DPC sensitization. The treatment or condition label of this sample denotes: therapeutic diphenylcyclopropenone sensitization with weekly scalp DPC. At each patch-test visit, blood was drawn before the patch test was applied. To be eligible, patients had to be aged 18 to 70, diagnosed with alopecia and judged suitable for DPC therapy, while pregnant patients were excluded. Total RNA was extracted from unfractionated whole blood collected in Tempus Blood RNA tubes. To prepare the library, RACE was applied. TCRdb records NextSeq 500 as the sequencer. During library preparation, unique molecular identifiers were attached to individual cDNA molecules so that TCRs could be counted in a quantitative, reproducible way. Both TCR alpha and TCR beta chains were sequenced from each blood RNA sample. Concerning the study's data processing: A median of about 87,000 TCRs per sample was observed, with a range of about 23,224 to 690,600. V, J and CDR3 annotation of the TCR reads was carried out using the Decombinator software suite. To make PS versus PT1 abundance plots, every sample was subsampled to the same number of TCRs (28,000). Expanded TCRs were defined as absent before sensitization and observed at least eight times at the 2-week time point. TCRdb reran the public reads through fastp at Q25 and MiXCR, keeping productive beta chains. Every CDR3 protein is listed once, alongside the most common genes and DNA of its rows. These V and J calls originate from TCRdb's pipeline instead of the authors' own analysis. This sample holds some 80,000 distinct CDR3 sequences; approximately 10% were observed only once. The ten largest clones represent around 1.6% of the sample.

V and J are truncated by 6 bases and 1 base respectively, leaving an intervening sequence of 10 bases. CDR3 length: 15 amino acids, cysteine to phenylalanine. The only DNA kept is the CDR3, 45 bases in frame from the first base. The paper as a whole reports these results and caveats: DPC sensitization did not change the number of TCRs with a frequency above 1 in 1000, and there was no evidence of changes in global repertoire structure. A positive correlation was found between the number of PT1 expanded TCRs and patch test score, with significance reached at thresholds 8, 16 and 32 but not 4. Compared with pre-sensitization or healthy control sets, expanded TCRs formed significantly more large CDR3 similarity clusters, which is consistent with antigen-driven responses. Because every patient had alopecia, a presumed autoimmune disease, the patients' immune response might differ from that of healthy individuals. After repeated subsampling, changes were observed in the strength of the expansion versus patch-test correlation and in the threshold at which the correlation became significant.

The chain joins TRBV12-3 or TRBV12-4 to TRBJ2-6; the D segment cannot be called with confidence. The sequence was obtained from a man between 18 and 35 years old with alopecia areata. Some clones in this sample may be carry-over from other donors' samples. The sequenced sample was whole blood, obtained in connection with sensitization to the hapten diphenylcyclopropenone (DPC). The CDR3 amino acid sequence is: CASSREGSGANVLTF. The nucleotides are TGTGCCAGCAGCCGAGAAGGTTCTGGGGCCAACGTCCTGACTTTC.